This record looks at one T cell receptor beta chain sequence and its context. With only one base between it and a far larger clone, this is likely a read error. Across several immunoSEQ plates, the genomic DNA of each subset was split evenly. Using immunoSEQ multiplex PCR, the repertoire was profiled, and TCRdb retains in-frame clones only, with some absent. The sample has roughly 1,000,000 clones, about 84% seen once. The data belong to a study of shared clonotypes between healthy human individuals. About the study: Donor composition was a couple of women and three men, aged 18 to 49.

A CD45RA+ naive subset and a CD45RA-negative memory subset were split from CD4+ cells. Sequencing was carried out using memory CD4+ T cells from PBMCs. Indicated subset: CD45RA-negative fraction. The receptor was derived from a man aged 18 to 30 in good health. Some clones in this sample may be carry-over from other donors' samples.

As DNA, the CDR3 is TGTGCCAGCACGGCGGGGGAGACCCAGCACTTC. Encoded protein: CASTAGETQHF. This chain connects TRBV25-1 to TRBJ2-5, with 7 bases matching TRBD2. CDR3 length equals 11 residues. Germline V lookup: CDR1 MGHDK, CDR2 SYGVNS.